The 9 T cell receptor beta chains below all came from one sample that was sequenced in a study of shared clonotypes between healthy human individuals. This table comes from immunoSEQ multiplex PCR, and its TCRdb copy is limited to in-frame clones, with some not included. The sample shows around 2.1 million clones, approximately 94% of them seen only once. The specimen sequenced was naive CD4+ T cells sorted from blood. The subset here: CD45RA+ positively selected. The receptors originated from a man younger than 35 in good health.

The V and J genes are TRBV6-1 and TRBJ1-2, with TRBD1 matching over 7 bases. The V gene end was trimmed by 5 bases and the J gene end by 8 bases; junction bases not matched to a gene: 8. There are 13 residues in the CDR3. Germline V gene lookup returns CDR1 MNHNS and CDR2 SASEGT. The CDR3 DNA sequence: TGTGCCAGCAGTCAGACAGGGAGTGGCGGCTACACCTTC. It is translated as CASSQTGSGGYTF.

This chain connects TRBV5-4 to TRBJ1-1; 8 bases are shared with TRBD1. Unmatched junction bases numbered 7, after V lost 1 base and J lost 5 bases. Germline CDR1 is SGHNT and CDR2 is YYREEE (reference sequence). The CDR3 is 15 amino acids. The CDR3 loop is CASSLQGAKVTEAFF. Here the CDR3 DNA reads TGTGCCAGCAGCTTGCAGGGGGCGAAAGTGACTGAAGCTTTCTTT.

The V gene is TRBV11-2, the J gene TRBJ1-1; D ambiguous. The V gene lost 7 bases and the J gene lost 2 bases, with 17 bases spanning the gap. CDR3 length: 15 amino acids. In germline, CDR1 is SGHAT, CDR2 FQNNGV. This chain's CDR3 is CASTKGGNLNTEAFF. Written as DNA, the CDR3 is TGTGCCAGCACCAAGGGAGGGAACCTCAACACTGAAGCTTTCTTT.

The chain joins TRBV4-1 to TRBJ2-1; D gene unclear. The V gene's germline CDR1 is MGHRA and CDR2 YSYEKL. V was shortened by 0 bases and J by 3 bases, with 12 bases between the two germline ends. The CDR3 is 16 residues long. Written as DNA, the CDR3 is TGCGCCAGCAGCCAAGATGAACTAAACGTCTACAATGAGCAGTTCTTC. Its protein product is CASSQDELNVYNEQFF.

In its sample, this clone was seen a few times. The J gene is TRBJ1-2, the V gene TRBV2, with 9 bases that match TRBD1. The J segment lost 7 bases and the V segment lost 1 base, leaving 1 base of the junction unmatched. Germline V gene data show CDR1 as SNHLY and CDR2 as FYNNEI. The CDR3 is 13 amino acids. CDR3 nucleotide sequence: TGTGCCAGCAGTGAAGGGACAGGGGTTGGCTACACCTTC. This translates into CASSEGTGVGYTF. The full variable domain, completed using reference TRBV2 and TRBJ1-2, is EPEVTQTPSHQVTQMGQEVILRCVPISNHLYFYWYRQILGQKVEFLVSFYNNEISEKSEIFDDQFSVERPDGSNFTLKIRSTKLEDSAMYFCASSEGTGVGYTFGSGTRLTVV.

This sequence joins TRBV7-8 and TRBJ2-5, with no clear D. The CDR3 totals 16 residues. Germline CDR1 is SGHVS and CDR2 is FQNEAQ. V was pared by 1 base and J by 2 bases, with 14 bases between. CDR3 residues: CASSLGPLGLQETQYF. The CDR3 DNA sequence: TGTGCCAGCAGCTTAGGGCCTTTAGGGTTACAAGAGACCCAGTACTTC. Supplemented by reference TRBV7-8 and TRBJ2-5, the full variable domain reads GAGVSQSPRYKVAKRGQDVALRCDPISGHVSLFWYQQALGQGPEFLTYFQNEAQLDKSGLPSDRFFAERPEGSVSTLKIQRTQQEDSAVYLCASSLGPLGLQETQYFGPGTRLLVL.

V gene TRBV7-9 combines with J gene TRBJ1-1; 9 nucleotides align to TRBD1. The CDR3 has 17 residues. CDR1 is SEHNR, CDR2 FQNEAQ, per germline (reference sequence). After removal of 1 base from V and 5 bases from J, the junction contained 11 bases not matched to a gene. CDR3 protein: CASSLGRSGQGGTEAFF. CDR3 sequence (DNA): TGTGCCAGCAGCTTAGGACGGTCGGGACAGGGAGGTACTGAAGCTTTCTTT.

Concerning this clone itself: This sample also contains other DNA sequences that code for the same CDR3. The chain links TRBV6-1 to TRBJ1-3; D possibly corresponds to TRBD1 (6 bases). CDR3 length: 15 amino acids. Germline values: CDR1 MNHNS, CDR2 SASEGT. V lost 1 base, J lost 4 bases, and 11 bases lay in between. The CDR3 nucleotides are TGTGCCAGCAGTGAAGGGGGGGCGGGAGGAAACACCATATATTTT. The encoded protein is CASSEGGAGGNTIYF.

The chain recombines TRBV30 with TRBJ1-5; D ambiguous. In germline, CDR1 is GTSNPN, CDR2 SVGIG (reference sequence). This CDR3 region has 13 residues. The V end was cut by 0 bases, the J end by 5 bases, with 8 bases between. CDR3 sequence reads: CAWSVRNDQPQHF. In DNA form, the CDR3 reads TGTGCCTGGAGTGTACGGAATGATCAGCCCCAGCATTTT.